These T cell receptor beta chains were read from a single sample in a study of regulatory T cells in long-lasting Graves disease. TCRdb analysed the multiplex PCR reads with MiXCR anew, one entry per CDR3 protein. The table has some 320,000 distinct CDR3 sequences, about 20% seen once. This specimen was peripheral blood mononuclear cells (PBMCs), taken at new diagnosis, from a patient treated with antithyroid drugs. The receptors come from a female donor with Graves disease. Both conserved end residues are part of each CDR3. A D gene is named only where the DNA matches it firmly. The size of a clone is reported for some rows only, either as once, few or many, or as a class for expanded clones.

cdr3_nt,cdr3_aa,j_call,clone_size,v_call,d_call
TGTGCCAGCAGTGCCGCGGGGTCGATAGATACGCAGTATTTT,CASSAAGSIDTQYF,TRBJ2-3,many,TRBV2,NA
TGTGCCAGCAGCGGCGGGGATGAGCAGTTCTTC,CASSGGDEQFF,TRBJ2-1,NA,TRBV7-9,NA
TGTGCCAGCAGCTTAAATATGAGGGCGGGAGGGTACAATGAGCAGTTCTTC,CASSLNMRAGGYNEQFF,TRBJ2-1,many,TRBV7-9,TRBD2
TGTGCCAGCAGCTTAGATCCGGTTCAGGGGGCAGGGGAGCAGTTCTTC,CASSLDPVQGAGEQFF,TRBJ2-1,many,TRBV11-3,TRBD1
TGTGCCAGCTCACGAAAAGGTGGGGGATCCGACAATGAGCAGTTCTTC,CASSRKGGGSDNEQFF,TRBJ2-1,once,TRBV18,NA
TGTGCCAGCAGCCTGATGCGTCAGCCCCAGCATTTT,CASSLMRQPQHF,TRBJ1-5,many,TRBV7-9,NA
TGTGCCAGTAAATCCCCAGGGGGCACTGAAGCTTTCTTT,CASKSPGGTEAFF,TRBJ1-1,many,TRBV19,TRBD1
TGCGCCAGCAGCCAAGATCCAAGGGACGTGAAAAACATTCAGTACTTC,CASSQDPRDVKNIQYF,TRBJ2-4,once,TRBV4-3,NA
TGTGCCAGCCGACCCGACAGGGGGGGGTTGTTCTTC,CASRPDRGGLFF,TRBJ2-1,NA,TRBV6-1,TRBD1
TGTGCCAGCAGTTTAGCCCGGGACATAAACACCGGGGAGCTGTTTTTT,CASSLARDINTGELFF,TRBJ2-2,many,TRBV12-3/TRBV12-4,NA